This record looks at one TCR beta chain sequence and its context. This entry belongs to a study of blood T cell repertoires in COVID-19. The ends were cut back, 3 bases at V and 3 bases at J, with 9 bases in the middle. CDR3 length equals 14 residues. CDR1 SGHAT and CDR2 FQNNGV come from the germline V gene. The table came from immunoSEQ multiplex PCR; TCRdb's copy has only in-frame clones and leaves some out. Among 190,000 or so clones listed, approximately 90% were seen once. The material sequenced was PBMCs or T cells enriched from blood (not recorded which). This sequence joins TRBV11-2 and TRBJ2-1; no clear D gene. This receptor was taken from a man aged 30 to 45 who had recovered from COVID-19. In DNA form, the CDR3 reads TGTGCCAGCAGCTTTCAAGCCGTCTACAATGAGCAGTTCTTC. Translated, it gives CASSFQAVYNEQFF. Full variable domain (outside the CDR3, taken from reference TRBV11-2 and TRBJ2-1): EAGVAQSPRYKIIEKRQSVAFWCNPISGHATLYWYQQILGQGPKLLIQFQNNGVVDDSQLPKDRFSAERLKGVDSTLKIQPAKLEDSAVYLCASSFQAVYNEQFFGPGTRLTVL.